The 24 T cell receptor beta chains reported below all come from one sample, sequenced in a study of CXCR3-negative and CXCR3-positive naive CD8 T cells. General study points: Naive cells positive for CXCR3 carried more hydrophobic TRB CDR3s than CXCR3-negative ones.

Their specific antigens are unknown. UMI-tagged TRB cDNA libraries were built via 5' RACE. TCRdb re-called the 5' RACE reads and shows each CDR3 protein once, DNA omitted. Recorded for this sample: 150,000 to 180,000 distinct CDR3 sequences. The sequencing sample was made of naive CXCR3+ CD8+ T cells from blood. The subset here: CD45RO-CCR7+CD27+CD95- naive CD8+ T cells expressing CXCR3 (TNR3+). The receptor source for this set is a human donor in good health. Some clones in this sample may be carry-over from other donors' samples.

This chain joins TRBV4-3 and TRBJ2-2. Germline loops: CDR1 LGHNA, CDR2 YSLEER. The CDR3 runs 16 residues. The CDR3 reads CASSQDLKVVAGELFF.

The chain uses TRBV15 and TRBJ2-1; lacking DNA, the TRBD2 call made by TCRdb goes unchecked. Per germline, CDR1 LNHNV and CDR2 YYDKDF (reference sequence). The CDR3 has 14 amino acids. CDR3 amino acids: CATSWTSRYNEQFF. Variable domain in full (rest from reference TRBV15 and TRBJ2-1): DAMVIQNPRYQVTQFGKPVTLSCSQTLNHNVMYWYQQKSSQAPKLLFHYYDKDFNNEADTPDNFQSRRPNTSFCFLDIRSPGLGDTAMYLCATSWTSRYNEQFFGPGTRLTVL.

Here the CDR3 reads CASSFPLARYNEQFF. This chain uses TRBV12-3 or TRBV12-4 with TRBJ2-1; absent DNA, TCRdb's TRBD2 call cannot be checked. The CDR3 loop spans 15 amino acids.

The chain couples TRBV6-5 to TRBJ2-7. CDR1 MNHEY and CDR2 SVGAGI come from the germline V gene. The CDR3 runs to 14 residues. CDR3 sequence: CASSHPSGTYEQYF.

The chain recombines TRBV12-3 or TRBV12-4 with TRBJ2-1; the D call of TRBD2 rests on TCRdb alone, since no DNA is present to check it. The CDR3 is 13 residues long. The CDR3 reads CASSLGGPSEQFF.

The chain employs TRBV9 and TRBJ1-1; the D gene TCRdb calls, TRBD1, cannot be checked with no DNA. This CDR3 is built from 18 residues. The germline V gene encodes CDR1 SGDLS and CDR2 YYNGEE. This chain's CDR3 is CASSGPASFWDRATEAFF.

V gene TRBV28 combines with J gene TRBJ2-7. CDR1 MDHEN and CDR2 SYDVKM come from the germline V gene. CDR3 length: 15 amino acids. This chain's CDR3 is CASSLPAGTSYEQYF.

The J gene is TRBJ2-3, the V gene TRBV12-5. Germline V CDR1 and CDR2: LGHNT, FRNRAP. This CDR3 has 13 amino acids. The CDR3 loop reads CASGFGSTDTQYF.

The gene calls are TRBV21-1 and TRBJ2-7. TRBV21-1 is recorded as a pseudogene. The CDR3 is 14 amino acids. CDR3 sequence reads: CASSMAESSYEQYF.

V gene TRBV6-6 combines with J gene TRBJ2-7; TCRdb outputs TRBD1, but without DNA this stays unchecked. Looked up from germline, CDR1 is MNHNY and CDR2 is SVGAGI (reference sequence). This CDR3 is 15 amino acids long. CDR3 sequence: CASSYTPDRVGEQYF.

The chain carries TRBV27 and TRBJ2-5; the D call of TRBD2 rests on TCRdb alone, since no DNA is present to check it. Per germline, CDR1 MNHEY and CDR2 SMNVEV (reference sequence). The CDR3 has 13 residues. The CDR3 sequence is CASSSPTSQTQYF.

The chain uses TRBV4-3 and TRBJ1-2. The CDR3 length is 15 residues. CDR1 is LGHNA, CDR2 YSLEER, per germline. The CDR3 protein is CASSQEDGYNYGYTF.

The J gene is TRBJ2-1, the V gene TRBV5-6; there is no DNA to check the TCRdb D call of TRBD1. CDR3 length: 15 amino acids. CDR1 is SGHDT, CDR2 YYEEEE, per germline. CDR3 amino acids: CASSYGTGGYNEQFF. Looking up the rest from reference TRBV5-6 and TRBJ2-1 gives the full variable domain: DAGVTQSPTHLIKTRGQQVTLRCSPKSGHDTVSWYQQALGQGPQFIFQYYEEEERQRGNFPDRFSGHQFPNYSSELNVNALLLGDSALYLCASSYGTGGYNEQFFGPGTRLTVL.

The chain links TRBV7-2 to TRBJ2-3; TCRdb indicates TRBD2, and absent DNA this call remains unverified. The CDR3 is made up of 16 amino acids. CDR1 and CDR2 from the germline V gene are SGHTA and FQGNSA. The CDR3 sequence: CASSLVLAGPSDTQYF.

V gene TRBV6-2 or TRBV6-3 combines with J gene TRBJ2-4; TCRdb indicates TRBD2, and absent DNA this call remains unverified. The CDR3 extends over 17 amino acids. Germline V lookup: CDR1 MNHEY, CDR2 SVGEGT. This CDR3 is CASSMFGLEYGGNIQYF.

CDR3: CASSVGDSHTEAFF. The chain couples TRBV9 to TRBJ1-1; TCRdb names TRBD1, which stays unverified in the absence of DNA. CDR3 length: 14 residues. Germline V gene lookup returns CDR1 SGDLS and CDR2 YYNGEE.

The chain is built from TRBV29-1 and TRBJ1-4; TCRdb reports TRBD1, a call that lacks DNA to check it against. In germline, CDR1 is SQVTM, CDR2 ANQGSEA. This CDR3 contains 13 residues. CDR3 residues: CSVVGGTNEKLFF.

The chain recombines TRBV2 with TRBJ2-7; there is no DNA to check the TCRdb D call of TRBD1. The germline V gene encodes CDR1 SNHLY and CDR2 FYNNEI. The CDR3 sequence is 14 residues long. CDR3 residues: CASTLTVQGYEQYF.

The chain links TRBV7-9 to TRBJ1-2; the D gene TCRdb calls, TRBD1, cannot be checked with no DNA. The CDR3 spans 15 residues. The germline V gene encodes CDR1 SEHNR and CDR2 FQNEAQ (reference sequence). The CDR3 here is CASSFSGQSFYGYTF.

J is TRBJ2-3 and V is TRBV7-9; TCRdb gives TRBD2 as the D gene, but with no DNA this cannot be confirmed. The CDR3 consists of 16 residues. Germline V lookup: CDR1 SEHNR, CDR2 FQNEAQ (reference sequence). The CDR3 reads CASSYYSGGPTDTQYF.

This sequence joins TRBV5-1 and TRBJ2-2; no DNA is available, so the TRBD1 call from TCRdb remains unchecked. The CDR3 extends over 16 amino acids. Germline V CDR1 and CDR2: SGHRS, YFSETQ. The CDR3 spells CASSFGQGGDTGELFF.

This chain's CDR3 is CASSIGERGANAEAFF. This chain links TRBV19 with TRBJ1-1; as DNA is missing, the TRBD1 call by TCRdb cannot be tested. The germline V gene has CDR1 LNHDA and CDR2 SQIVND (reference sequence). This CDR3 region has 16 residues.

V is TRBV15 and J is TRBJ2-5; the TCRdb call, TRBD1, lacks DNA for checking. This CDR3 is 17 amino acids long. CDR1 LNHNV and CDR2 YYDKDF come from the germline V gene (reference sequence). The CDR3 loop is CATSPRYPQGVEETQYF.

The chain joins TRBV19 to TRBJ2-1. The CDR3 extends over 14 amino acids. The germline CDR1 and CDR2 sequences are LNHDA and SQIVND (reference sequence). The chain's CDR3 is CASSRTNSYNEQFF.